Included here is one T cell receptor (beta chain) sequence, with context. A junction boundary mismatches the germline segment, possibly from a read error. With a J-beta primer mix and a sample-barcoded 5' primer, a second PCR ran about 7 to 12 cycles. Each cDNA molecule was tagged by a template-switch adaptor with 12 random nucleotides. One entry per CDR3 protein results from TCRdb running MiXCR on the 5' RACE reads. The sample shows about 780,000 distinct CDR3 sequences, more than 25% of them seen only once. The data stem from a study of blood T cells in healthy people across ages. These sequences were also reported in another study, on T cells of mothers and their children. This second report adds: The M1S primer of the second PCR added sample barcodes and 2-4 random nucleotides.

Sequences were obtained from blood. This TCR was recovered from a boy younger than 18 in good health.

This chain's CDR3 is CASSPRGQENEELFF. The CDR3 DNA reads as TGTGCCAGCAGCCCCCGTGGACAGGAAAATGAAGAACTGTTTTTT. V and J are TRBV3-1 and TRBJ1-4; TRBD1 aligns across 7 bases. The V gene's germline CDR1 is LGHDT and CDR2 YNNKEL (reference sequence). This CDR3 is 15 amino acids long.